The next 6 T cell receptor beta chains were all read from a single sample in a study of T-cell memory formation after mild COVID-19. TCRdb recomputed calls from the 5' RACE reads with MiXCR, one row per CDR3 protein. The sample includes some 260,000 distinct CDR3 sequences, approximately 16% of them seen just once. Sequenced material: PBMCs or a T cell subset sorted from them (not recorded which). The receptors come from a man younger than 35 who had mild COVID-19 (a few samples of this study predate the infection). Cell type and time point are not known.

Only a few counts were recorded for this clonotype. The rearrangement links TRBV6-5 to TRBJ2-5, with TRBD2 identical over 8 bases. The CDR3 runs to 12 residues. In germline, CDR1 is MNHEY, CDR2 SVGAGI. V gave up 2 bases and J gave up 7 bases; unmatched junction bases: 0. In DNA, the CDR3 is TGTGCCAGCAGTTACCGGGGGGGGACCCAGTACTTC. As protein: CASSYRGGTQYF.

This clonotype was seen at least ten times. V usage is TRBV6-2 or TRBV6-3 and J usage is TRBJ2-7; TRBD2 aligns across 14 bases. This CDR3 is built from 15 residues. V lost 5 bases to trimming and J lost 6 bases; unmatched junction nucleotides: 6. Germline V gives CDR1 MNHEY, CDR2 SVGEGT. In nucleotides, the CDR3 is TGTGCCAGCAGTCCGGGACTAGCGGGGGTAGGCGAGCAGTACGTC. Protein product: CASSPGLAGVGEQYV.

Only a few counts were recorded for this clonotype. This chain uses TRBV5-1 with TRBJ2-1; D is unresolved. Trimming removed 5 bases from V and 11 bases from J, with 8 bases in between. Germline CDR1 is SGHRS and CDR2 is YFSETQ. The CDR3 extends over 10 amino acids. The CDR3 loop is CASRGIKQFF. The CDR3, as DNA: TGCGCCAGCAGGGGTATAAAGCAGTTCTTC.

A few counts support this clonotype. This rearrangement joins TRBV5-1 to TRBJ2-7, with D possibly matching TRBD1 (5 bases). Germline V gene lookup returns CDR1 SGHRS and CDR2 YFSETQ. This CDR3 has 15 amino acids. With 0 bases removed from V and 3 bases from J, the gap between germline ends came to 13 bases. CDR3 nucleotide sequence: TGCGCCAGCAGCTTGGAGCTGGGCAGGGACTACGAGCAGTACTTC. Translation gives CASSLELGRDYEQYF.

This clonotype was found a few times. V and J are TRBV7-2 and TRBJ2-1; TRBD1 might be the D (6 bases). CDR3 length equals 14 residues. In germline, CDR1 is SGHTA, CDR2 FQGNSA. V dropped 4 bases and J dropped 8 bases, with 15 bases sitting between them. The CDR3 spells CASSSFRAGDEQFF. The CDR3 region has the DNA TGTGCCAGCAGCTCCTTCAGGGCAGGGGATGAGCAGTTCTTC.

This clonotype was counted between two and nine times. The V gene is TRBV12-2, the J gene TRBJ2-1; the DNA was not used to check the table's D call, TRBD1. TRBV12-2 is marked as a pseudogene. The CDR3 is 16 amino acids. CDR3 nucleotides: TGTGCAAGTCGCACGCGGACAGGGCGGAACTACAATGAGCAGTTCTTC. It specifies CASRTRTGRNYNEQFF.